This T cell receptor (beta chain) was recorded in a study of blood T cell repertoires in COVID-19. In the study's own analysis: Nucleated cell counts were estimated from reference gene primer amplification. Libraries were prepared by immunoSEQ multiplex PCR; TCRdb keeps only in-frame clonotypes and omits some of them. V and J calls and clone size come straight from that table; D and trimming were deduced from the DNA. Among approximately 91,000 clones, 75% to 85% were seen once, and the ten largest hold 24%. V trimming: 10 bases; J trimming: 5 bases; junction bases outside the gene matches: 9. CDR1 is SNHLY, CDR2 FYNNEI, per germline. The CDR3 covers 14 residues.

The clonotype was recovered from a man in his 70s with acute or convalescent COVID-19. V and J are TRBV2 and TRBJ2-7, with 12 bases aligning to TRBD1. Sequenced sample: peripheral blood. The DNA for the CDR3 is TGTGCCATCCCAGGGGGACAGGGGGCCCACGAGCAGTACTTC. This codes for CAIPGGQGAHEQYF. The variable domain in full, with the rest retrieved from reference TRBV2 and TRBJ2-7, is EPEVTQTPSHQVTQMGQEVILRCVPISNHLYFYWYRQILGQKVEFLVSFYNNEISEKSEIFDDQFSVERPDGSNFTLKIRSTKLEDSAMYFCAIPGGQGAHEQYFGPGTRLTVT.